This T cell receptor (beta chain) stems from a study of T cells in Graves' hyperthyroidism and ophthalmopathy. General study results and limits: Blood shared most expanded thyroid clonotypes above 0.001. Ophthalmopathy prediction by the model preceded onset by a median roughly 6 months.

RNA transcripts served as the template for amplifying TCR beta CDR3 regions. During a first-round RT-PCR of the TCR CDR3, the HTBI primer set was used. A single record per CDR3 protein comes from TCRdb applying MiXCR to the multiplex PCR reads. The top ten clones hold around 12% of a sample with around 600,000 distinct CDR3 sequences, approximately 15% of them seen once. This CDR3 comprises 16 residues. Germline CDR1 is SGHTA and CDR2 is FQGTGA. The V segment lost 1 base and the J segment 2 bases; nucleotides outside the gene matches: 3. Worth noting for this clonotype: Its matching antigen is unknown.

Patients were excluded for uncontrolled infection, other autoimmune disease, pregnancy or lactation. Diagnoses rested on clinical symptoms, serum thyroxine and TRAb, thyroid ultrasound and orbital computed tomography. The sample comprised blood. The rearrangement joins TRBV7-3 to TRBJ2-3; 10 bases line up with TRBD2. The clonotype originates from a woman aged 45-65 years with Graves' ophthalmopathy. DNA of the CDR3: TGTGCCAGCAGCTTAAGAGCGGGGGGGTACACAGATACGCAGTATTTT. Encoded protein: CASSLRAGGYTDTQYF.